A single sample is the source of the 5 T cell receptor beta chains below, sequenced in a study of blood T cell repertoires in COVID-19. Assay: immunoSEQ multiplex PCR; the TCRdb copy retains only in-frame clones and omits some. The sample has some 120,000 clones; roughly 80% are singletons. Material for sequencing was peripheral blood. Receptors were obtained from a woman in her forties or fifties with acute or convalescent COVID-19.

This sequence joins TRBV27 and TRBJ1-4; TRBD1 matches 9 bases. The germline CDR1 and CDR2 sequences are MNHEY and SMNVEV (reference sequence). The CDR3 totals 17 residues. V trimming: 4 bases; J trimming: 7 bases; junction bases outside the gene matches: 13. CDR3 bases: TGTGCCAGCAGTTCCGGCGGCGCGCCGGGACAGGGTGAAAAACTGTTTTTT. Translating gives CASSSGGAPGQGEKLFF.

CDR3 residues: CASSQQGTGSGNTIYF. The DNA of the CDR3 is TGTGCCAGCTCACAACAAGGGACAGGGTCTGGAAACACCATATATTTT. The V and J genes are TRBV18 and TRBJ1-3; TRBD1 matches at 9 bases. The V and J ends lost 4 bases and 1 base, in that order; junction bases with no gene match: 5. Germline loops: CDR1 KGHSH, CDR2 LQKENI. The length of the CDR3 is 16 residues.

The V call is TRBV6-1, the J call TRBJ1-6; the match to TRBD1 covers 7 bases. The CDR3 extends over 14 amino acids. V gave up 6 bases and J gave up 8 bases; unmatched junction bases: 7. Germline lookup yields CDR1 MNHNS and CDR2 SASEGT. The CDR3 DNA reads as TGTGCCAGCAGCCTACAGGGGTTCGATTCACCCCTCCACTTT. It encodes CASSLQGFDSPLHF.

The J gene is TRBJ1-6, the V gene TRBV3-1 (or the pseudogene TRBV3-2); 9 bases map to TRBD1. Per germline, CDR1 LGHDT and CDR2 YNNKEL (reference sequence). The V segment lost 0 bases and the J segment 10 bases; nucleotides outside the gene matches: 7. This CDR3 region has 16 residues. The CDR3: CASSQDWGTGSSPLHF. As DNA, the CDR3 is TGTGCCAGCAGCCAAGATTGGGGGACAGGGAGCTCACCCCTCCACTTT.

V and J are TRBV5-8 and TRBJ1-2, with D unresolved. Germline V gene sequence: CDR1 SGHTS, CDR2 YDEGEE. This CDR3 has 15 amino acids. The V gene lost 4 bases and the J gene lost 0 bases, with 13 bases spanning the gap. CDR3 in amino acids: CASSLAGPANYGYTF. CDR3 DNA: TGTGCCAGCAGCCTTGCGGGCCCAGCTAACTATGGCTACACCTTC. Full variable domain (remainder filled in from reference TRBV5-8 and TRBJ1-2): EAGVTQSPTHLIKTRGQQATLRCSPISGHTSVYWYQQALGLGLQFLLWYDEGEERNRGNFPPRFSGRQFPNYSSELNVNALELEDSALYLCASSLAGPANYGYTFGSGTRLTVV.